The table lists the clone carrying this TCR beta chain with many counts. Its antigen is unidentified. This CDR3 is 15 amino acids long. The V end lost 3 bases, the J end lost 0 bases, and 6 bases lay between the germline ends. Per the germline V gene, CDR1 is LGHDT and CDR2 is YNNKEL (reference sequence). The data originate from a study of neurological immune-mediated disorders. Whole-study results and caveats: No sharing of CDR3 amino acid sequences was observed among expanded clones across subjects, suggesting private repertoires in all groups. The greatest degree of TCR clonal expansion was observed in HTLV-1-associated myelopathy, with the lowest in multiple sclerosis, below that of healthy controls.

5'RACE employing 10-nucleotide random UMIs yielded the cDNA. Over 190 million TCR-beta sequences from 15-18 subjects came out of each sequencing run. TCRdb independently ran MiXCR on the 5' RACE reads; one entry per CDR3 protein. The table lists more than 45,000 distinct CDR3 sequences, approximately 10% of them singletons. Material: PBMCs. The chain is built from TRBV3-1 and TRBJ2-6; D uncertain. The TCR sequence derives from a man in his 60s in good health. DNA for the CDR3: TGTGCCAGCAGCCAGGGGATCTCTGGGGCCAACGTCCTGACTTTC. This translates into CASSQGISGANVLTF. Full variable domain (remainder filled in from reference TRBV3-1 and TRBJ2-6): DTAVSQTPKYLVTQMGNDKSIKCEQNLGHDTMYWYKQDSKKFLKIMFSYNNKELIINETVPNRFSPKSPDKAHLNLHINSLELGDSAVYFCASSQGISGANVLTFGAGSRLTVL.